This TCR beta chain was obtained from a study of identifying expanded T cells in peripheral blood. TCRdb keeps only in-frame clones here, not all; method: immunoSEQ multiplex PCR. The profile shows about 58,000 clones, around nine tenths of them singletons. There are 16 residues in the CDR3. The germline V and J ends were trimmed by 4 bases and 2 bases, with 14 bases remaining between them. The TCR originated in a person between 18 and 75 years old in good health. Sequencing was performed on blood. The V gene is TRBV23-1, the J gene TRBJ2-2; D uncertain. TRBV23-1 is reported as an ORF; its role is uncertain. CDR3 DNA: TGCGCCAGCAGTCCCTCAAGGCTCAGAAACACCGGGGAGCTGTTTTTT. Protein sequence: CASSPSRLRNTGELFF.